This is a list of T cell receptor beta chains from one sample in a study of blood T cell repertoires in COVID-19. TCRdb keeps only in-frame clones here, not all; method: immunoSEQ multiplex PCR. Of 65,000 to 90,000 clones in the sample, approximately 88% were seen once. The sequencing sample was made of peripheral blood. The receptors derive from a woman of 80 years or more with acute or convalescent COVID-19. CDR3s include the opening cysteine and the closing phenylalanine or tryptophan. The order of the fields is CDR3 protein, CDR3 DNA, clone size, J gene, V gene, D gene. A D gene is named only where the DNA matches it firmly. Rows give clone size only sometimes, using once, few, many, or a class for an expanded clone.

CDR3: CASSPSGVSPLHF
DNA: TGCGCCAGCAGCCCGTCGGGGGTTTCACCCCTCCACTTT
size: NA
J: TRBJ1-6
V: TRBV4-3
D: NA

CDR3: CASSQTSGGASEQFF
DNA: TGTGCCAGCAGCCAGACTAGCGGGGGGGCGAGTGAGCAGTTCTTC
size: NA
J: TRBJ2-1
V: TRBV3-1/TRBV3-2
D: TRBD2

CDR3: CASSLEGAPPYEQYF
DNA: TGCGCCAGCAGCTTGGAGGGGGCTCCCCCCTACGAGCAGTACTTC
size: NA
J: TRBJ2-7
V: TRBV5-1
D: TRBD1

CDR3: CASSKEGMNTEAFF
DNA: TGTGCCAGCAGTAAGGAGGGTATGAACACTGAAGCTTTCTTT
size: NA
J: TRBJ1-1
V: TRBV7-3
D: NA

CDR3: CASSITGSNTEAFF
DNA: TGTGCCAGTAGTATCACAGGGAGTAACACTGAAGCTTTCTTT
size: NA
J: TRBJ1-1
V: TRBV19
D: NA

CDR3: CASSLGPQGGRTDTQYF
DNA: TGTGCCAGCAGCTTAGGCCCTCAAGGGGGACGCACAGATACGCAGTATTTT
size: NA
J: TRBJ2-3
V: TRBV7-6
D: NA

CDR3: CASSQSTTSGSPRSYEQYF
DNA: TGCGCCAGCAGTCAATCTACAACTAGCGGGAGCCCGCGCTCCTACGAGCAGTACTTC
size: once
J: TRBJ2-7
V: TRBV23-1
D: TRBD2

CDR3: CASRVGGQGTLHF
DNA: TGTGCCAGTCGGGTCGGGGGGCAGGGTACCCTCCACTTT
size: NA
J: TRBJ1-6
V: TRBV19
D: NA

CDR3: CASSTDRGLNTEAFF
DNA: TGTGCCAGTAGTACGGACAGGGGGCTTAACACTGAAGCTTTCTTT
size: NA
J: TRBJ1-1
V: TRBV19
D: TRBD1

CDR3: CASSHASGTYNEQFF
DNA: TGCGCCAGCAGCCATGCTAGCGGTACCTACAATGAGCAGTTCTTC
size: NA
J: TRBJ2-1
V: TRBV4-1
D: TRBD2

CDR3: CASRKAFGQGSNSPLHF
DNA: TGTGCCAGCAGGAAGGCTTTTGGACAGGGGTCCAATTCACCCCTCCACTTT
size: NA
J: TRBJ1-6
V: TRBV27
D: TRBD1

CDR3: CASSFSNEQFF
DNA: TGTGCCAGCAGTTTTAGCAATGAGCAGTTCTTC
size: once
J: TRBJ2-1
V: TRBV2
D: NA

CDR3: CASSLREGPGAGELFF
DNA: TGTGCTAGCAGCTTAAGGGAGGGCCCGGGGGCCGGGGAGCTGTTTTTT
size: once
J: TRBJ2-2
V: TRBV7-7
D: TRBD2

CDR3: CASRPDTNPPLEQYF
DNA: TGTGCCAGCAGACCCGACACGAATCCACCCCTTGAGCAGTACTTC
size: NA
J: TRBJ2-7
V: TRBV2
D: NA

CDR3: CASSLASRDQPQHF
DNA: TGTGCCAGCAGTTTGGCTTCGAGGGATCAGCCCCAGCATTTT
size: NA
J: TRBJ1-5
V: TRBV28
D: NA

CDR3: CASSPGRPGTSGMAEQFF
DNA: TGTGCCAGCTCACCGGGGAGGCCAGGGACTAGCGGGATGGCTGAGCAGTTCTTC
size: NA
J: TRBJ2-1
V: TRBV18
D: TRBD2

CDR3: CASSLGPPGLTGRELFF
DNA: TGTGCCAGCAGCTTGGGGCCCCCGGGACTGACCGGGAGGGAGCTGTTTTTT
size: few
J: TRBJ2-2
V: TRBV5-4
D: NA

CDR3: CASSLAGGAFNSPLHF
DNA: TGTGCCAGCAGTTTAGCAGGGGGCGCTTTTAATTCACCCCTCCACTTT
size: NA
J: TRBJ1-6
V: TRBV27
D: TRBD1

CDR3: CASSQELVSSYNSPLHF
DNA: TGCGCCAGCAGCCAAGAGTTAGTGAGCTCCTATAATTCACCCCTCCACTTT
size: NA
J: TRBJ1-6
V: TRBV4-3
D: NA

CDR3: CASSPPGTSGSFSYNEQFF
DNA: TGCGCCAGCAGCCCGCCCGGGACTAGCGGGAGTTTCTCCTACAATGAGCAGTTCTTC
size: NA
J: TRBJ2-1
V: TRBV5-1
D: TRBD2

CDR3: CASSKETSGRVKKFF
DNA: TGTGCCAGCAGCAAAGAAACTAGCGGGAGGGTAAAAAAGTTCTTC
size: few
J: TRBJ2-1
V: TRBV21-1
D: NA

CDR3: CASSLDGTEREKLFF
DNA: TGTGCCAGCAGCTTGGACGGGACAGAAAGAGAAAAACTGTTTTTT
size: NA
J: TRBJ1-4
V: TRBV5-5
D: TRBD1

CDR3: CASSSPYTDTQYF
DNA: TGTGCCAGCAGCTCGCCCTACACAGATACGCAGTATTTT
size: NA
J: TRBJ2-3
V: TRBV7-2
D: NA

CDR3: CASRNRASTGELFF
DNA: TGTGCCAGCAGAAACAGGGCTAGCACCGGGGAGCTGTTTTTT
size: NA
J: TRBJ2-2
V: TRBV27
D: NA

CDR3: CASSQEGLAGQQETQYF
DNA: TGTGCCAGCAGCCAAGAGGGACTAGCGGGGCAGCAAGAGACCCAGTACTTC
size: NA
J: TRBJ2-5
V: TRBV4-2
D: TRBD2

CDR3: CASSFLGSGGNNEQFF
DNA: TGTGCCAGCAGTTTTCTAGGGAGCGGGGGGAACAATGAGCAGTTCTTC
size: NA
J: TRBJ2-1
V: TRBV6-5
D: TRBD2

CDR3: CASSWDQTGGTEAFF
DNA: TGCGCCAGCAGCTGGGATCAGACAGGGGGCACTGAAGCTTTCTTT
size: NA
J: TRBJ1-1
V: TRBV5-1
D: TRBD1

CDR3: CASSQRSGRDTDTQYF
DNA: TGTGCCAGCAGCCAACGTAGCGGGAGGGACACAGATACGCAGTATTTT
size: NA
J: TRBJ2-3
V: TRBV11-3
D: TRBD2

CDR3: CASSVVLADEQFF
DNA: TGTGCCAGCAGCGTAGTTCTAGCAGATGAGCAGTTCTTC
size: NA
J: TRBJ2-1
V: TRBV9
D: NA

CDR3: CASSEGAGTGGTEAFF
DNA: TGCGCCAGCAGTGAAGGAGCCGGGACAGGGGGCACTGAAGCTTTCTTT
size: NA
J: TRBJ1-1
V: TRBV10-2
D: TRBD1

CDR3: CAWSSGPFKETQYF
DNA: TGTGCCTGGAGTTCAGGTCCCTTTAAAGAGACCCAGTACTTC
size: NA
J: TRBJ2-5
V: TRBV30
D: NA

CDR3: CASSVRPGGVNSPLHF
DNA: TGTGCCAGCAGCGTCCGACCAGGGGGCGTAAATTCACCCCTCCACTTT
size: NA
J: TRBJ1-6
V: TRBV9
D: TRBD1

CDR3: CASSHFRTGRDEQYF
DNA: TGTGCCAGCAGCCACTTCCGGACAGGGCGGGACGAGCAGTACTTC
size: NA
J: TRBJ2-7
V: TRBV14
D: TRBD1

CDR3: CASSARGGANVLTF
DNA: TGCGCCAGCAGCGCCCGAGGTGGGGCCAACGTCCTGACTTTC
size: few
J: TRBJ2-6
V: TRBV4-3
D: NA

CDR3: CASSAPRRLGTEAFF
DNA: TGTGCCAGCAGCGCCCCCAGGAGGTTGGGCACTGAAGCTTTCTTT
size: NA
J: TRBJ1-1
V: TRBV7-9
D: NA

CDR3: CSVESGQGGETQYF
DNA: TGCAGCGTTGAATCTGGACAGGGGGGAGAGACCCAGTACTTC
size: NA
J: TRBJ2-5
V: TRBV29-1
D: TRBD1

CDR3: CASSEGHHQETQYF
DNA: TGTGCCAGCAGTGAAGGACACCACCAAGAGACCCAGTACTTC
size: NA
J: TRBJ2-5
V: TRBV25-1
D: NA

CDR3: CASSYPGLAGAQRQETQYF
DNA: TGTGCCAGCAGTTACCCCGGACTAGCGGGGGCCCAAAGACAAGAGACCCAGTACTTC
size: NA
J: TRBJ2-5
V: TRBV6-2/TRBV6-3
D: TRBD2

CDR3: CSVTSGPSTDTQYF
DNA: TGCAGCGTAACTAGCGGCCCCAGCACAGATACGCAGTATTTT
size: NA
J: TRBJ2-3
V: TRBV29-1
D: TRBD2

CDR3: CATKDQGADYGYTF
DNA: TGTGCCACCAAGGACCAGGGGGCGGACTATGGCTACACCTTC
size: few
J: TRBJ1-2
V: TRBV2
D: TRBD1

CDR3: CASSGGAIDTQYF
DNA: TGTGCCAGTAGCGGGGGGGCAATAGATACGCAGTATTTT
size: NA
J: TRBJ2-3
V: TRBV7-3
D: TRBD2

CDR3: CAWSVRWGGNPNTEAFF
DNA: TGTGCCTGGAGTGTACGCTGGGGGGGGAACCCGAACACTGAAGCTTTCTTT
size: NA
J: TRBJ1-1
V: TRBV30
D: NA

CDR3: CASTGGGASEQYF
DNA: TGTGCCAGCACTGGCGGGGGGGCGTCCGAGCAGTACTTC
size: NA
J: TRBJ2-7
V: TRBV4-2
D: TRBD2

CDR3: CASSPGQSQETQYF
DNA: TGTGCCAGCAGTCCAGGCCAGAGCCAAGAGACCCAGTACTTC
size: NA
J: TRBJ2-5
V: TRBV5-4
D: NA

CDR3: CATDRDGNTEAFF
DNA: TGTGCCACTGACAGGGATGGGAACACTGAAGCTTTCTTT
size: NA
J: TRBJ1-1
V: TRBV7-9
D: TRBD1

CDR3: CASSTGQGRQETQYF
DNA: TGTGCCAGTAGTACCGGACAGGGGAGACAAGAGACCCAGTACTTC
size: NA
J: TRBJ2-5
V: TRBV19
D: TRBD1

CDR3: CASSGFLAGGYNEQFF
DNA: TGTGCCAGCAGCGGATTTCTAGCGGGAGGCTACAATGAGCAGTTCTTC
size: NA
J: TRBJ2-1
V: TRBV21-1
D: NA

CDR3: CATSRASGYTYNSPLHF
DNA: TGTGCCACCAGCAGAGCCTCAGGGTACACCTATAATTCACCCCTCCACTTT
size: NA
J: TRBJ1-6
V: TRBV15
D: NA

CDR3: CASSLDSQAHEQYF
DNA: TGTGCCAGCAGCTTAGATTCCCAAGCCCACGAGCAGTACTTC
size: NA
J: TRBJ2-7
V: TRBV11-3
D: NA

CDR3: CASSLPTGGKNTEAFF
DNA: TGTGCCAGCAGCTTACCTACCGGGGGTAAGAACACTGAAGCTTTCTTT
size: NA
J: TRBJ1-1
V: TRBV13
D: NA

CDR3: CASSPAQGSYEQYF
DNA: TGTGCCAGCTCACCGGCCCAGGGATCCTACGAGCAGTACTTC
size: once
J: TRBJ2-7
V: TRBV18
D: NA

CDR3: CASSQDVGRGYGYTF
DNA: TGCGCCAGCAGCCAAGATGTGGGGCGTGGGTATGGCTACACCTTC
size: NA
J: TRBJ1-2
V: TRBV4-1
D: NA

CDR3: CASSGGVVNGELFF
DNA: TGTGCCAGCTCCGGGGGGGTGGTGAACGGGGAGCTGTTTTTT
size: NA
J: TRBJ2-2
V: TRBV28
D: TRBD2